The 12 T cell receptor beta chains reported below all come from one sample, sequenced in a study of blood T cells in healthy people across ages (dated by TCRdb to about 2015). Libraries were prepared through 5' RACE. Sequencing took place on an Illumina HiSeq 2500. A second PCR of roughly 7 to 11 cycles was performed with a sample-barcoded 5' primer and a J-beta primer mix. Using fastp trimming at Q25 and MiXCR clonotype assembly, TCRdb reanalyzed the public sequencing data and kept in-frame beta chains. Duplicate CDR3 protein sequences are folded into a single record with the most common DNA and genes. This sample is represented by over 450,000 distinct CDR3 sequences; approximately 25% of them were singletons. 7.5% to 9% of the sample lies in the top ten. The same data also contributed to another study, on T cells of mothers and their children.

Input material: blood. The source is a boy younger than 18 in good health.

This clonotype appeared a few times. The chain is built from TRBV11-2 and TRBJ2-1, with TRBD2 matching 8 bases. The V segment lost 5 bases and the J segment 7 bases; nucleotides outside the gene matches: 4. The germline CDR1 and CDR2 sequences are SGHAT and FQNNGV. CDR3 length: 13 residues. The CDR3 spells CASSHTSGNEQFF. The CDR3 DNA is TGTGCCAGCAGCCATACTAGCGGTAATGAGCAGTTCTTC.

In its sample, this clonotype was seen a few times. This rearrangement joins TRBV4-1 to TRBJ2-1; 8 bases fit TRBD2. The CDR3 covers 18 residues. Germline CDR1 MGHRA, CDR2 YSYEKL. V was pared by 0 bases and J by 7 bases, with 14 bases of the junction left unmatched. The CDR3 loop reads CASSQDLISQREKNEQFF. DNA of the CDR3: TGCGCCAGCAGCCAAGATCTCATCAGCCAGCGGGAGAAGAATGAGCAGTTCTTC.

A few counts support this clonotype. The chain is built from TRBV20-1 and TRBJ1-4; D is ambiguous. Trimming shortened V by 3 bases and J by 3 bases, and 8 bases separated the two germline ends. Germline V gives CDR1 DFQATT, CDR2 SNEGSKA (reference sequence). This CDR3 contains 13 residues. CDR3 coding DNA: TGCAGTGCTAGTGTCAGGTCTAATGAAAAACTGTTTTTT. The encoded protein is CSASVRSNEKLFF.

The V gene is TRBV12-3 or TRBV12-4, the J gene TRBJ2-1; 9 bases agree with TRBD1. The V gene end was trimmed by 6 bases and the J gene end by 8 bases; junction bases not matched to a gene: 11. The CDR3 has 15 amino acids. The CDR3 loop reads CASRHFRDRVDEQFF. The DNA of the CDR3 is TGTGCCAGCAGACACTTCCGGGACAGGGTGGATGAGCAGTTCTTC.

This clonotype was counted between two and nine times. V and J are TRBV18 and TRBJ2-2; no clear D gene. Germline V lookup: CDR1 KGHSH, CDR2 LQKENI. CDR3 length equals 16 residues. V was cut by 6 bases and J by 3 bases, with 17 bases left in between. The CDR3 loop is CASSQSPSSDTGELFF. The CDR3 DNA reads as TGTGCCAGCTCCCAAAGTCCCAGTTCGGACACCGGGGAGCTGTTTTTT.

The chain has TRBV5-1 and TRBJ2-5; the match to TRBD2 covers 8 bases. Germline CDR1 SGHRS, CDR2 YFSETQ. CDR3 size: 16 residues. V lost 1 base, J lost 4 bases, and 9 bases stayed unmatched. The CDR3 bases are TGCGCCAGCAGCTTGTCTGGGCGGGGGGCCGGAGAGACCCAGTACTTC. It yields the protein CASSLSGRGAGETQYF.

This clonotype was observed a few times. V usage is TRBV7-2 and J usage is TRBJ2-1, with no clear D. The CDR3 is 13 residues long. Trimming stripped 1 base from V and 5 bases from J, with 6 bases between. Germline assignment: CDR1 SGHTA and CDR2 FQGNSA. Here the CDR3 DNA reads TGTGCCAGCAGCTTAGAGTTTAACAATGAGCAGTTCTTC. It translates to CASSLEFNNEQFF.

This clonotype was seen a few times. This chain links TRBV2 with TRBJ2-1; TRBD2 matches 13 bases. V was pared by 2 bases and J by 4 bases, with 11 bases of the junction left unmatched. The CDR3 contains 19 residues. Germline V gives CDR1 SNHLY, CDR2 FYNNEI. The chain's CDR3 is CASSETLAGGPSPYNEQFF. CDR3 nucleotides: TGTGCCAGCAGTGAAACACTAGCGGGAGGGCCGTCCCCTTACAATGAGCAGTTCTTC.

This clonotype was seen only a few times. This chain connects TRBV28 to TRBJ1-4, with 8 positions matching TRBD1. Germline V gene sequence: CDR1 MDHEN, CDR2 SYDVKM. The CDR3 sequence is 14 residues long. J was trimmed by 7 bases and V by 7 bases; bases with no gene match: 8. CDR3 coding DNA: TGTGCCAGCATGTTGGAACAGGGGGGTGAAAAACTGTTTTTT. This gives the protein CASMLEQGGEKLFF.

The gene calls are TRBV11-2 and TRBJ2-5; perhaps TRBD1 as D (5 bases). V was shortened by 5 bases and J by 5 bases, with 15 bases between the two germline ends. The germline V gene encodes CDR1 SGHAT and CDR2 FQNNGV. There are 14 residues in the CDR3. The CDR3 sequence is CASSQTTVIETQYF. The CDR3 DNA follows: TGTGCCAGCAGCCAGACGACAGTCATCGAGACCCAGTACTTC. The whole variable domain, filled in from reference TRBV11-2 and TRBJ2-5, reads EAGVAQSPRYKIIEKRQSVAFWCNPISGHATLYWYQQILGQGPKLLIQFQNNGVVDDSQLPKDRFSAERLKGVDSTLKIQPAKLEDSAVYLCASSQTTVIETQYFGPGTRLLVL.

Turning to this clonotype: Likely a read error: the CDR3 ends without its conserved phenylalanine or tryptophan. The chain recombines TRBV5-1 with TRBJ2-7; D call uncertain. This CDR3 has 13 residues. Germline V CDR1 and CDR2: SGHRS, YFSETQ. Trimming took 6 bases from V and 0 from J, leaving 10 bases between them. The CDR3 sequence: CASKARDSYEQYS. For the CDR3, the DNA is TGCGCCAGCAAGGCGAGAGACTCCTACGAGCAGTACTCC.

CDR3 residues: CASSQGAGQVQETQYF. As DNA, the CDR3 is TGTGCCAGCAGCCAAGGCGCTGGACAGGTCCAAGAGACCCAGTACTTC. This rearrangement joins TRBV7-3 to TRBJ2-5; TRBD1 matches at 7 bases. V was clipped by 5 bases and J by 1 base; unmatched bases: 10. Germline lookup yields CDR1 SGHTA and CDR2 FQGTGA. CDR3 length: 16 residues.